The sample holds a few counts of the clone carrying this TCR beta chain. Antigen specificity is unknown. A single record per CDR3 protein comes from TCRdb applying MiXCR to the reads. The sample yields about 490,000 distinct CDR3 sequences, about 30% seen once. The data derive from a study of T cell repertoires in cytomegalovirus infection. About the research overall: Carrying CMV and the relevant HLA type showed in public TCR beta signatures.

The V and J ends lost 8 bases and 4 bases, in that order; junction bases with no gene match: 13. CDR1 and CDR2 (germline): MNHNY, SVGAGI (reference sequence). This CDR3 is built from 16 residues. Study-level results: The study identified carriers of CMV plus the relevant HLA from cumulative public TCR beta family frequency. Ex vivo, HLA-C-restricted CMV-specific TCR beta clonotypes prevailed over the rest of the response.

V and J are TRBV6-6 and TRBJ2-4; 8 bases fit TRBD2. The receptor was isolated from a human donor in good health (CMV status not recorded). Some clones in this sample may be carry-over from other donors' samples. The specimen was PBMCs. CDR3 in DNA: TGTGCCAGCGGATCCCTCGGGGGGGCGGGAAAAAACATTCAGTACTTC. This encodes CASGSLGGAGKNIQYF.